The sequence of this T cell receptor beta chain was determined in a study of blood T cells in healthy people across ages. Alongside a J-beta primer mix, a sample-barcoded 5' primer served in a second PCR lasting roughly 7 to 11 cycles. TCRdb redid the calling of the 5' RACE reads with MiXCR, one entry per CDR3 protein. The repertoire holds just over 1 million distinct CDR3 sequences, 40% to 45% seen once, with approximately 20% in the top ten. No fewer than 7 million PBMCs went into each sample. Note on this clonotype: The antigen remains unidentified.

Whole-study results and caveats: As age increased, TCR beta diversity per million T cells fell in a roughly linear fashion. Researchers said unsorted PBMCs prevented a conclusive naive versus antigen-experienced comparison.

Germline-derived CDR1 and CDR2 are SGDLS and YYNGEE. The CDR3 runs to 15 residues. V was clipped by 3 bases and J by 11 bases; unmatched bases: 16. The sequence was collected from a woman aged 55-75 years in good health. Sequenced sample: blood. The rearrangement joins TRBV9 to TRBJ2-5; 7 bases match TRBD2. The CDR3 region is CASSARLATPLEQYF. CDR3 bases: TGTGCCAGCAGCGCTAGACTAGCTACCCCTCTGGAGCAGTACTTC.